The 32 T cell receptor beta chains below were found in one sample sequenced in a study of blood T cell repertoires in COVID-19. Using immunoSEQ multiplex PCR, the repertoire was profiled, and TCRdb retains in-frame clones only, with some absent. The sample holds some 320,000 clones, about nine tenths seen once. Sequences were obtained from PBMCs or T cells enriched from blood (not recorded which). The receptors here all came from a man between 60 and 75 years old who had recovered from COVID-19.

The chain is built from TRBV28 and TRBJ2-1, with no clear D. Germline loops: CDR1 MDHEN, CDR2 SYDVKM. Trimming cost V 5 bases and J 4 bases, with 6 bases left between them. The CDR3 sequence is 12 residues long. The CDR3 DNA is TGTGCCAGCAGTCCCGGGTACAATGAGCAGTTCTTC. Amino acids: CASSPGYNEQFF. Full variable domain (outside the CDR3, taken from reference TRBV28 and TRBJ2-1): DVKVTQSSRYLVKRTGEKVFLECVQDMDHENMFWYRQDPGLGLRLIYFSYDVKMKEKGDIPEGYSVSREKKERFSLILESASTNQTSMYLCASSPGYNEQFFGPGTRLTVL.

The chain combines TRBV10-1 with TRBJ2-2; D uncertain. Germline CDR1 and CDR2: WNHNN and SYGVQD (reference sequence). Trimming cost V 3 bases and J 7 bases, with 15 bases left between them. The CDR3 runs to 15 residues. CDR3 sequence (DNA): TGCGCCAGCAGTGAATTTTCAGGTTCCTACGGGGAGCTGTTTTTT. It yields the protein CASSEFSGSYGELFF.

V usage is TRBV27 and J usage is TRBJ1-2, with D uncertain. V lost 5 bases to trimming and J lost 4 bases, with 14 bases between them. Germline assignment: CDR1 MNHEY and CDR2 SMNVEV (reference sequence). CDR3 length equals 14 residues. CDR3 DNA: TGTGCCAGCAGTGCGAACCGGGTTCCCTATGGCTACACCTTC. Amino acid sequence: CASSANRVPYGYTF.

V usage is TRBV29-1 and J usage is TRBJ1-5; D uncertain. The CDR3 length is 12 residues. V was trimmed by 4 bases and J by 2 bases, leaving 6 bases between them. CDR1 and CDR2 from the germline V gene are SQVTM and ANQGSEA. DNA of the CDR3: TGCAGCGTTGGGTCAGGCAATCAGCCCCAGCATTTT. Its translation is CSVGSGNQPQHF.

The V gene is TRBV5-1, the J gene TRBJ1-3; 9 bases match TRBD1. The CDR3 has 15 amino acids. The trim removed 3 bases at V and 4 bases at J, leaving 5 bases unmatched. From germline, CDR1 is SGHRS and CDR2 YFSETQ. The DNA of the CDR3 is TGCGCCAGCAGCTACGAAGGACAGGGGGGAAACACCATATATTTT. Its translation: CASSYEGQGGNTIYF.

The rearrangement links TRBV28 to TRBJ1-2; a possible D gene is TRBD1 (5 bases). Germline lookup yields CDR1 MDHEN and CDR2 SYDVKM. Deletions cut 6 bases from V and 7 bases from J, with 18 bases between. The CDR3 length is 14 residues. CDR3 amino acids: CASRSKQWGGGYTF. In nucleotides, the CDR3 is TGTGCCAGCAGATCAAAACAATGGGGCGGTGGCTACACCTTC.

The chain uses TRBV12-3 or TRBV12-4 and TRBJ1-2, with unresolved D. The CDR3 spans 13 residues. The germline V and J ends were trimmed by 6 bases and 5 bases, with 13 bases remaining between them. The DNA for the CDR3 is TGTGCCAGCAGCCCGGGGAATGGTTATGGCTACACCTTC. Protein sequence: CASSPGNGYGYTF.

V gene TRBV5-8 combines with J gene TRBJ2-1; TRBD1 aligns across 7 bases. With V trimmed by 1 base and J by 4 bases, 8 bases remained unmatched. The CDR3 runs to 16 residues. Germline CDR1 is SGHTS and CDR2 is YDEGEE. CDR3 loop: CASSLQGVISYNEQFF. The CDR3 DNA is TGTGCCAGCAGCTTGCAGGGGGTTATATCATACAATGAGCAGTTCTTC.

The gene calls are TRBV9 and TRBJ1-2; D not resolved. Germline CDR1 and CDR2: SGDLS and YYNGEE. Trimming took 3 bases from V and 4 from J, leaving 16 bases between them. CDR3 length: 15 residues. The DNA for the CDR3 is TGTGCCAGCAGCGCCCAGACGGGATTCTCCTATGGCTACACCTTC. Protein: CASSAQTGFSYGYTF.

The chain has TRBV28 and TRBJ2-5; 9 bases are shared with TRBD2. V gave up 0 bases and J gave up 1 base; unmatched junction bases: 3. The germline CDR1 and CDR2 sequences are MDHEN and SYDVKM. CDR3 size: 16 residues. CDR3 amino acids: CASSLWGSGSQETQYF. The CDR3 bases are TGTGCCAGCAGTTTATGGGGTAGCGGGAGCCAAGAGACCCAGTACTTC.

This rearrangement joins TRBV6-5 to TRBJ2-2, with D hard to call. This CDR3 is 13 amino acids long. The germline V gene encodes CDR1 MNHEY and CDR2 SVGAGI. V lost 0 bases, J lost 6 bases, and 5 bases lay in between. CDR3 coding DNA: TGTGCCAGCAGTTACTCCTCAGCCGGGGAGCTGTTTTTT. Translating it yields CASSYSSAGELFF.

The chain couples TRBV18 to TRBJ2-5; TRBD2 matches 7 bases. The CDR3 runs to 14 residues. Germline assignment: CDR1 KGHSH and CDR2 LQKENI. The junction had 6 bases not matched to a gene; V was cut back by 3 bases and J by 5 bases. The CDR3 DNA sequence: TGTGCCAGCTCACCGACTAGCTTGCGGGAGACCCAGTACTTC. Translation gives CASSPTSLRETQYF. The full variable domain, rest sourced from reference TRBV18 and TRBJ2-5, is NAGVMQNPRHLVRRRGQEARLRCSPMKGHSHVYWYRQLPEEGLKFMVYLQKENIIDESGMPKERFSAEFPKEGPSILRIQQVVRGDSAAYFCASSPTSLRETQYFGPGTRLLVL.

The rearrangement joins TRBV6-5 to TRBJ2-7; 9 bases map to TRBD1. This CDR3 has 15 residues. Germline V gene lookup returns CDR1 MNHEY and CDR2 SVGAGI. Trimming cost V 3 bases and J 6 bases; bases outside gene matches: 9. The CDR3 DNA reads as TGTGCCAGCAGTTATGCGACAGGGGGAGGAGTCGAGCAGTACTTC. It codes for CASSYATGGGVEQYF.

This chain uses TRBV7-2 with TRBJ2-2; D may be TRBD2 (7 bases). V lost 7 bases and J 7 bases, leaving 16 bases between the germline ends. The CDR3 extends over 14 amino acids. In germline, CDR1 is SGHTA, CDR2 FQGNSA. CDR3 amino acids: CASTRNREGGELFF. CDR3 nucleotide sequence: TGTGCCAGCACCCGAAACAGGGAGGGCGGGGAGCTGTTTTTT.

The genes are TRBV10-3 and TRBJ2-7; 9 bases line up with TRBD1. The CDR3 is made up of 13 amino acids. Germline lookup yields CDR1 ENHRY and CDR2 SYGVKD. Unmatched junction bases numbered 1, after V lost 6 bases and J lost 1 base. DNA for the CDR3: TGTGCCATCAGGGGACAGGGTTCCTACGAGCAGTACTTC. It encodes CAIRGQGSYEQYF.

J is TRBJ2-7 and V is TRBV7-9; D may be TRBD1 (7 bases). Germline-derived CDR1 and CDR2 are SEHNR and FQNEAQ (reference sequence). This CDR3 spans 14 amino acids. Trimming left V 1 base short and J 3 bases short, with 10 bases between. The CDR3 loop is CASSLGQGGYEQYF. The CDR3 bases are TGTGCCAGCAGCTTAGGACAGGGAGGCTACGAGCAGTACTTC.

V gene TRBV5-8 combines with J gene TRBJ1-4; possible D gene TRBD1, 5 bases. Looked up from germline, CDR1 is SGHTS and CDR2 is YDEGEE. Trimming took 1 base from V and 10 from J, leaving 14 bases between them. This CDR3 is built from 14 residues. CDR3 protein: CASSLPGLRGKLFF. The CDR3 coding sequence is TGTGCCAGCAGCTTGCCGGGACTTCGCGGAAAACTGTTTTTT.

This chain joins TRBV5-5 and TRBJ1-4; maybe TRBD1 (6 bases). This CDR3 region has 17 residues. CDR1 is SGHKS and CDR2 is YYEKEE in the germline V gene (reference sequence). Trimming took 1 base from V and 0 from J, leaving 13 bases between them. As DNA, the CDR3 is TGTGCCAGCAGCTTGAGGCCCAGGGGAGCAACTAATGAAAAACTGTTTTTT. Translated: CASSLRPRGATNEKLFF.

This clone appeared once. The rearrangement links TRBV29-1 to TRBJ2-3; maybe TRBD2 (5 bases). V was clipped by 1 base and J by 1 base, with 12 bases between them. CDR3 length equals 15 residues. Per the germline V gene, CDR1 is SQVTM and CDR2 is ANQGSEA. The CDR3 DNA reads TGCAGCGTTGAAGGAGGGTGGGGTGGCACAGATACGCAGTATTTT. Protein sequence: CSVEGGWGGTDTQYF.

The J gene is TRBJ2-5, the V gene TRBV5-1; 9 positions match TRBD1. The CDR3 has 15 amino acids. V trimming: 0 bases; J trimming: 5 bases; junction bases outside the gene matches: 5. Per the germline V gene, CDR1 is SGHRS and CDR2 is YFSETQ. The CDR3 reads CASSLEGDRVETQYF. The CDR3, as DNA: TGCGCCAGCAGCTTGGAGGGGGACAGGGTTGAGACCCAGTACTTC.

This chain joins TRBV5-1 and TRBJ2-5, with a weak D call TRBD2 (6 bases). Trimming left V 1 base short and J 2 bases short, with 9 bases between. The CDR3 extends over 14 amino acids. Germline-derived CDR1 and CDR2 are SGHRS and YFSETQ. The DNA of the CDR3 is TGCGCCAGCAGCTTGAGCGGGCCACAAGAGACCCAGTACTTC. Translated, it gives CASSLSGPQETQYF.

V is TRBV5-1 and J is TRBJ2-6, with D maybe TRBD1 (5 bases). From germline, CDR1 is SGHRS and CDR2 YFSETQ. The V gene lost 0 bases and the J gene lost 0 bases, with 7 bases spanning the gap. CDR3 length: 16 amino acids. The CDR3 nucleotides read TGCGCCAGCAGCTTGGTAACAGGCTCTGGGGCCAACGTCCTGACTTTC. It translates to CASSLVTGSGANVLTF.

The V and J genes are TRBV29-1 and TRBJ1-2; 10 bases line up with TRBD1. The CDR3 consists of 15 residues. Trimming cost V 3 bases and J 8 bases; bases outside gene matches: 12. Germline lookup yields CDR1 SQVTM and CDR2 ANQGSEA. CDR3 residues: CSVEVWDRGFRGYTF. Written as DNA, the CDR3 is TGCAGCGTTGAGGTATGGGACAGGGGATTCAGAGGCTACACCTTC.

The chain couples TRBV28 to TRBJ1-3; D uncertain. The germline gives CDR1 MDHEN, CDR2 SYDVKM. Between the trimmed V and J ends, which lost 6 bases and 0 bases, there was a span of 15 bases. The CDR3 sequence is 16 residues long. The CDR3 protein is CASRNRRGFSGNTIYF. The CDR3 coding sequence is TGTGCCAGCAGAAATAGACGGGGATTCTCTGGAAACACCATATATTTT.

The rearrangement links TRBV5-1 to TRBJ2-3, with 9 nucleotides matching TRBD2. The germline V gene has CDR1 SGHRS and CDR2 YFSETQ. V shed 1 base and J 6 bases; nucleotides not matched to a gene: 9. The CDR3 is 16 amino acids. DNA for the CDR3: TGCGCCAGCAGCTTGCCTAGCGGGACGTCACTTGATACGCAGTATTTT. Translating gives CASSLPSGTSLDTQYF. The full variable domain, in which reference TRBV5-1 and TRBJ2-3 provide the parts outside the CDR3, is KAGVTQTPRYLIKTRGQQVTLSCSPISGHRSVSWYQQTPGQGLQFLFEYFSETQRNKGNFPGRFSGRQFSNSRSEMNVSTLELGDSALYLCASSLPSGTSLDTQYFGPGTRLTVL.

The genes are TRBV7-3 and TRBJ2-1; tentatively, D is TRBD2 (6 bases). Trimming stripped 5 bases from V and 1 base from J, with 12 bases between. This CDR3 contains 15 residues. Germline V gene data show CDR1 as SGHTA and CDR2 as FQGTGA. This chain's CDR3 is CASSAVAGSYNEQFF. The CDR3 coding sequence is TGTGCCAGCAGCGCCGTCGCGGGGTCCTACAATGAGCAGTTCTTC.

The chain joins TRBV11-3 to TRBJ2-3, with TRBD2 as a possible D gene (5 bases). The V and J ends lost 0 bases and 4 bases respectively, with 8 bases between them. The CDR3 length is 14 residues. Germline values: CDR1 SGHNT, CDR2 YENEEA. CDR3 DNA: TGTGCCAGCAGCTTAGATCCTAGCTCAGATACGCAGTATTTT. Its protein is CASSLDPSSDTQYF.

This CDR3 is CASSLGGTYGYTF. The CDR3 DNA reads as TGTGCCAGCAGTTTAGGGGGGACCTATGGCTACACCTTC. V and J are TRBV28 and TRBJ1-2, with TRBD1 as a possible D gene (5 bases). Trimming took off 2 bases at V and 4 bases at J, with 8 bases between the two ends. This CDR3 has 13 residues. CDR1 and CDR2 from the germline V gene are MDHEN and SYDVKM.

The V gene is TRBV7-9, the J gene TRBJ2-1; D is possibly TRBD2 (6 bases). V was pared by 5 bases and J by 5 bases, with 13 bases between. Looked up from germline, CDR1 is SEHNR and CDR2 is FQNEAQ (reference sequence). The CDR3 length is 14 residues. CDR3 DNA: TGTGCCAGCAGCAGACTAGTTACCAACAATGAGCAGTTCTTC. This translates into CASSRLVTNNEQFF.

The chain uses TRBV28 and TRBJ1-2; TRBD1 matches 7 bases. The V gene end was trimmed by 5 bases and the J gene end by 2 bases; junction bases not matched to a gene: 8. CDR3 length: 15 residues. Germline lookup yields CDR1 MDHEN and CDR2 SYDVKM. This CDR3 is CASSLRDRFNYGYTF. CDR3 coding DNA: TGTGCCAGCAGTCTAAGGGACAGATTCAACTATGGCTACACCTTC.

The chain employs TRBV7-2 and TRBJ2-2, with 7 positions matching TRBD2. Germline V gene sequence: CDR1 SGHTA, CDR2 FQGNSA. This CDR3 is 16 amino acids long. The trim removed 4 bases at V and 6 bases at J, leaving 11 bases unmatched. CDR3 residues: CASSWGGSGGPGELFF. CDR3 bases: TGTGCCAGCAGCTGGGGGGGGTCTGGAGGTCCCGGGGAGCTGTTTTTT.

This chain links TRBV3-1 (or the pseudogene TRBV3-2) with TRBJ1-2, with D possibly being TRBD1 (6 bases). Germline V gives CDR1 LGHDT, CDR2 YNNKEL (reference sequence). Trimming left V 0 bases short and J 4 bases short, with 18 bases between. CDR3 length: 17 amino acids. Written as DNA, the CDR3 is TGTGCCAGCAGCCAAGATCAGTTGGCAGGGGACGTCTATGGCTACACCTTC. Translated, it gives CASSQDQLAGDVYGYTF.